The 6 T cell receptor beta chains below were found in one sample sequenced in a study of blood T cell repertoires in COVID-19. Using immunoSEQ multiplex PCR, the repertoire was profiled, and TCRdb retains in-frame clones only, with some absent. The data show 150,000 to 200,000 clones, with under 85% seen just once and about 3% held by the top ten. The sequencing sample was made of peripheral blood. These TCRs come from a man in his 70s with acute or convalescent COVID-19.

The chain has TRBV11-3 and TRBJ1-3; 7 bases are shared with TRBD1. The germline V gene has CDR1 SGHNT and CDR2 YENEEA. V dropped 5 bases and J dropped 0; count of bases not matched to a gene: 4. The length of the CDR3 is 15 residues. The CDR3 DNA sequence: TGTGCCAGCAGCGTAAGACAGGGCTCTGGAAACACCATATATTTT. It specifies CASSVRQGSGNTIYF.

This clone appeared many times. The chain carries TRBV5-1 and TRBJ1-1; D is perhaps TRBD1 (5 bases). The V gene's germline CDR1 is SGHRS and CDR2 YFSETQ. V lost 4 bases, J lost 0 bases, and 7 bases lay in between. This CDR3 is built from 13 residues. CDR3 in amino acids: CASSVQVNTEAFF. The DNA of the CDR3 is TGCGCCAGCAGCGTACAGGTGAACACTGAAGCTTTCTTT.

The V and J genes are TRBV10-2 and TRBJ1-4; no definite D call. V lost 5 bases and J 3 bases, leaving 7 bases between the germline ends. The CDR3 extends over 13 amino acids. CDR1 is WSHSY, CDR2 SAAADI, per germline. CDR3 nucleotide sequence: TGCGCCAGCAGTCTCACGGCTAATGAAAAACTGTTTTTT. This translates into CASSLTANEKLFF.

V and J are TRBV5-4 and TRBJ2-4; the match to TRBD1 covers 10 bases. CDR3 length: 16 residues. V shed 5 bases, J shed 0 bases, and the junction held 5 bases outside the gene matches. The V gene's germline CDR1 is SGHNT and CDR2 YYREEE (reference sequence). CDR3 in DNA: TGTGCCAGCAGGGCCGGACAGGGGGTAGCCAAAAACATTCAGTACTTC. Translation gives CASRAGQGVAKNIQYF. The full variable domain, with the rest looked up from reference TRBV5-4 and TRBJ2-4, is ETGVTQSPTHLIKTRGQQVTLRCSSQSGHNTVSWYQQALGQGPQFIFQYYREEENGRGNFPPRFSGLQFPNYSSELNVNALELDDSALYLCASRAGQGVAKNIQYFGAGTRLSVL.

J is TRBJ2-3 and V is TRBV7-3, with 8 bases fitting TRBD1. Germline-derived CDR1 and CDR2 are SGHTA and FQGTGA. V lost 0 bases to trimming and J lost 6 bases; unmatched junction nucleotides: 5. The length of the CDR3 is 15 residues. This CDR3 is CASSLTLDRVDTQYF. Here the CDR3 DNA reads TGTGCCAGCAGCTTAACGTTGGACAGGGTGGATACGCAGTATTTT.

The genes are TRBV7-9 and TRBJ2-7; 7 bases align to TRBD1. Trimming cost V 1 base and J 0 bases; bases outside gene matches: 6. Germline CDR1 and CDR2: SEHNR and FQNEAQ (reference sequence). The CDR3 is 16 residues long. The CDR3 DNA reads as TGTGCCAGCAGCTTAGGGTTGTCAGGGGGCTCCTACGAGCAGTACTTC. The encoded protein is CASSLGLSGGSYEQYF. The full variable domain, its missing parts supplied by reference TRBV7-9 and TRBJ2-7, is DTGVSQNPRHKITKRGQNVTFRCDPISEHNRLYWYRQTLGQGPEFLTYFQNEAQLEKSRLLSDRFSAERPKGSFSTLEIQRTEQGDSAMYLCASSLGLSGGSYEQYFGPGTRLTVT.